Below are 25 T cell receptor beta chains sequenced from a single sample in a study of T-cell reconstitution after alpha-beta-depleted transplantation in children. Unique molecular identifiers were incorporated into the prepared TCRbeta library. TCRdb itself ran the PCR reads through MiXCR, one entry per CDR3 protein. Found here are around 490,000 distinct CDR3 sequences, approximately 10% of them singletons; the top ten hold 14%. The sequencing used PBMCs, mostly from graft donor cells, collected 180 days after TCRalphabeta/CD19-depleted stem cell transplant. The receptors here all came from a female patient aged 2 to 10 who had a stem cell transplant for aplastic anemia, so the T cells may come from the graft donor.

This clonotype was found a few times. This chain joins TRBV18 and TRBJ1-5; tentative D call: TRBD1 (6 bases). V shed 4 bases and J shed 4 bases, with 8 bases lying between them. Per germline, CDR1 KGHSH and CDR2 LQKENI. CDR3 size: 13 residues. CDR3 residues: CASSRDRNQPQHF. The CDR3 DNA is TGTGCCAGCTCACGCGACAGGAATCAGCCCCAGCATTTT.

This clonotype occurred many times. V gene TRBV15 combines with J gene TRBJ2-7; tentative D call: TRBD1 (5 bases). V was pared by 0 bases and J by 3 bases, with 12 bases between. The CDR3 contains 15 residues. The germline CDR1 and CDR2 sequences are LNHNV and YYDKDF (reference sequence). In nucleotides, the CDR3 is TGTGCCACCAGCAGAGATCGGCAGGGATTCTACGAGCAGTACTTC. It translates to CATSRDRQGFYEQYF.

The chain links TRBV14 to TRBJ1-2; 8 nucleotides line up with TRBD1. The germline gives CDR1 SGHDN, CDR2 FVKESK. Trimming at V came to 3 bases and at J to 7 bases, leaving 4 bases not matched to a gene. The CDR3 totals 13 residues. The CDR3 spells CASSQQGASGYTF. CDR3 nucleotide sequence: TGTGCCAGCAGCCAGCAGGGGGCATCTGGCTACACCTTC.

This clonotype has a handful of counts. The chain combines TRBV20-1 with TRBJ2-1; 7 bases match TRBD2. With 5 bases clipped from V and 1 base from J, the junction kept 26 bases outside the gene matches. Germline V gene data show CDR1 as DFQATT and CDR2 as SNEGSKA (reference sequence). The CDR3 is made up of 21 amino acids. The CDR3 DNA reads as TGCAGTGCTGTCCACCTTCCCCTAGCGGCGCGCATCCATCCTTCCTACAATGAGCAGTTCTTC. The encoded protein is CSAVHLPLAARIHPSYNEQFF.

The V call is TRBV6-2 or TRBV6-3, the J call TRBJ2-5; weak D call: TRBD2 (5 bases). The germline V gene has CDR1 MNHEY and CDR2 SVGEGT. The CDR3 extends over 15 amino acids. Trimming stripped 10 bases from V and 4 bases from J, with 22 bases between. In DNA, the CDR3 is TGTGCCATCGCAGTGGAGTCGCGGGTTCCAGAGACCCAGTACTTC. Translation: CAIAVESRVPETQYF.

CDR3 protein: CASTLNEGPPNTEAFF. The CDR3, as DNA: TGTGCCAGCACCCTCAACGAGGGACCTCCGAACACTGAAGCTTTCTTT. This rearrangement joins TRBV6-2 or TRBV6-3 to TRBJ1-1; a weak D match, TRBD1 (5 bases). CDR3 length: 16 amino acids. The germline V and J ends were trimmed by 7 bases and 1 base, with 19 bases remaining between them. Germline V gene lookup returns CDR1 MNHEY and CDR2 SVGEGT.

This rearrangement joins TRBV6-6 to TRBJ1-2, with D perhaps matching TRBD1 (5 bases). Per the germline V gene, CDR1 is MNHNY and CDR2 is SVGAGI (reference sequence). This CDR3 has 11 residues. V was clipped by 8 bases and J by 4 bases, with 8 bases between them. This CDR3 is CASGGGYGYTF. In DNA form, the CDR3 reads TGTGCCAGCGGGGGTGGCTATGGCTACACCTTC.

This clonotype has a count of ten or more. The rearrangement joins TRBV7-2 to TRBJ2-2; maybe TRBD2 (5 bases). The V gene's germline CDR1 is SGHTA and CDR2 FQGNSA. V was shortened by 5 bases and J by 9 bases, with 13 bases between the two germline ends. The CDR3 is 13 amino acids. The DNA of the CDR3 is TGTGCCAGCAGCCCCCCGACTATCCGGGAGCTGTTTTTT. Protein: CASSPPTIRELFF.

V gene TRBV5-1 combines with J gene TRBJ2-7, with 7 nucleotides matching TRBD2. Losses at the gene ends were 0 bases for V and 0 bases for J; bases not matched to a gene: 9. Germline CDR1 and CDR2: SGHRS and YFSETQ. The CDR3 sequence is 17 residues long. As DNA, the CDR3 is TGCGCCAGCAGCTTGGCGGGGGGAGGGACTCCCTCCTACGAGCAGTACTTC. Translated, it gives CASSLAGGGTPSYEQYF.

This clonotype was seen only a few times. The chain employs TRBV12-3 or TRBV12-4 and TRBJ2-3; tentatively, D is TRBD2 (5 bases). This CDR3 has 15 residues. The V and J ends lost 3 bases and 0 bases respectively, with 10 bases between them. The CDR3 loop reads CASSFSSASTDTQYF. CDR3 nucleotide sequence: TGTGCCAGCAGTTTTAGTAGCGCTAGCACAGATACGCAGTATTTT.

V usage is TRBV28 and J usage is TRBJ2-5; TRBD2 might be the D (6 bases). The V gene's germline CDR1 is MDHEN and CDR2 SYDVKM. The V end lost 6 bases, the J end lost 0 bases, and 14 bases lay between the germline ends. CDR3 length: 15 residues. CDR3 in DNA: TGTGCCAGCAGGGATAGCGGAGCCGACCAAGAGACCCAGTACTTC. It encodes CASRDSGADQETQYF.

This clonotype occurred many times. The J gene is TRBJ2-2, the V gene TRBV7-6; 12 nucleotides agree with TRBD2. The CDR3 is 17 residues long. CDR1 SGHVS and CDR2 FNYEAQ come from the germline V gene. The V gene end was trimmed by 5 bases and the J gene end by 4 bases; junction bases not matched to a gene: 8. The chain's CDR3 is CASSRWLAGGTTGELFF. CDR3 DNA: TGTGCCAGCAGCCGTTGGCTAGCGGGAGGGACCACCGGGGAGCTGTTTTTT.

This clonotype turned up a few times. This CDR3 is CASGQGRDDFQETQYF. The CDR3, as DNA: TGTGCCAGCGGACAGGGACGAGACGATTTCCAAGAGACCCAGTACTTC. The rearrangement joins TRBV19 to TRBJ2-5, with 8 nucleotides matching TRBD1. CDR1 is LNHDA and CDR2 is SQIVND in the germline V gene (reference sequence). The ends lost 9 bases at V and 1 base at J; junction bases unmatched: 13. The CDR3 covers 16 residues.

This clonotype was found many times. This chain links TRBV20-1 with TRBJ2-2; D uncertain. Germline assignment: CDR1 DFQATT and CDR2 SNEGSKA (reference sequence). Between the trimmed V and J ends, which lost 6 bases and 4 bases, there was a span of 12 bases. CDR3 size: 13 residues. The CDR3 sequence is CSAPAVGTGELFF. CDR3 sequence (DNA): TGCAGTGCCCCCGCGGTCGGCACCGGGGAGCTGTTTTTT.

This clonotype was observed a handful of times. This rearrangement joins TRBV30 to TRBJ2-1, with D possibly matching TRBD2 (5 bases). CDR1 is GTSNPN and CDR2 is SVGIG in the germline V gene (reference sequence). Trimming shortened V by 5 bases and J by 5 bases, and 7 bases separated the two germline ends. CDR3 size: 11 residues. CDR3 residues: CAWGLDNEQFF. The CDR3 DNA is TGTGCCTGGGGACTCGACAATGAGCAGTTCTTC.

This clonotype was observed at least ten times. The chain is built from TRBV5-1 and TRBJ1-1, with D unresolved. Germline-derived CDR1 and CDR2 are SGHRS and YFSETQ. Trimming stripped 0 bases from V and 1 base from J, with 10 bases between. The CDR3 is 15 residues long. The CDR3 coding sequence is TGCGCCAGCAGCTTGGCGGCGGCCGCGAACACTGAAGCTTTCTTT. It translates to CASSLAAAANTEAFF.

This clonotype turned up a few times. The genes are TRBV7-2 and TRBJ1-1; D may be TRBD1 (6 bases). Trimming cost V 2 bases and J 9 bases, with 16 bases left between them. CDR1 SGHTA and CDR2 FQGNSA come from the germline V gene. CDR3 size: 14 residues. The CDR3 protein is CASSLSHNREQAFF. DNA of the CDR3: TGTGCCAGCAGCTTATCCCACAACAGGGAGCAAGCTTTCTTT.

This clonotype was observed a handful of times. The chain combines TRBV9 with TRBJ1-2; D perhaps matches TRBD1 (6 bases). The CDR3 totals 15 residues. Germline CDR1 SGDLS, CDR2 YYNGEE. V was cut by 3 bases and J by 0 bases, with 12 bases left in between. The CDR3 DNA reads TGTGCCAGCAGCGCCGGGGGGCATTCTAACTATGGCTACACCTTC. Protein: CASSAGGHSNYGYTF.

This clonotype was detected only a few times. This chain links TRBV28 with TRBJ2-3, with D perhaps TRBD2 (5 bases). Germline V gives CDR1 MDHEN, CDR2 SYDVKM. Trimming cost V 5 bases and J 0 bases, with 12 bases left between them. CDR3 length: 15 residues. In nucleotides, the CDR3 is TGTGCCAGCAGTGTGCGGGCTCCTAGCACAGATACGCAGTATTTT. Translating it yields CASSVRAPSTDTQYF.

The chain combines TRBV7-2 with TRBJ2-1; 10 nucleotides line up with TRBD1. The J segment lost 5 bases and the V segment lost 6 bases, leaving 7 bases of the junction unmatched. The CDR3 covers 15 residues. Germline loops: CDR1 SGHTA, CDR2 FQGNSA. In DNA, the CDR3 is TGTGCCAGCAGTCGCGGGACAGGGGTTAACAATGAGCAGTTCTTC. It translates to CASSRGTGVNNEQFF.

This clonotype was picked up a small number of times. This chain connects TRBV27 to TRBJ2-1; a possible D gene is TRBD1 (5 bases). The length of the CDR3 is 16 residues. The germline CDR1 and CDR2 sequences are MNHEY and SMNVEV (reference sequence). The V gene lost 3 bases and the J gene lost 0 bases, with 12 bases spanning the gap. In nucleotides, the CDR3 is TGTGCCAGCAGTTTGGGGTACAGGCTCTCCTACAATGAGCAGTTCTTC. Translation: CASSLGYRLSYNEQFF.

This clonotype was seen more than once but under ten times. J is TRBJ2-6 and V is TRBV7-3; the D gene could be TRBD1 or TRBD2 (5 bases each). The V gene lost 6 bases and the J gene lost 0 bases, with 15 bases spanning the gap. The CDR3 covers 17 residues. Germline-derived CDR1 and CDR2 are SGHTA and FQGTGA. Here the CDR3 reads CASSFGTLSSGANVLTF. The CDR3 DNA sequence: TGTGCCAGCAGTTTCGGGACCCTGAGCTCTGGGGCCAACGTCCTGACTTTC.

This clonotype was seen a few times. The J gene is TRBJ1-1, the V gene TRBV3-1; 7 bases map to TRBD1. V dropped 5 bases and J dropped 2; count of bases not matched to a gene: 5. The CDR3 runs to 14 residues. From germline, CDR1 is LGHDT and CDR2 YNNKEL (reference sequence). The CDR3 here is CASSVGTVNTEAFF. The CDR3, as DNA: TGTGCCAGCAGCGTCGGGACAGTTAACACTGAAGCTTTCTTT.

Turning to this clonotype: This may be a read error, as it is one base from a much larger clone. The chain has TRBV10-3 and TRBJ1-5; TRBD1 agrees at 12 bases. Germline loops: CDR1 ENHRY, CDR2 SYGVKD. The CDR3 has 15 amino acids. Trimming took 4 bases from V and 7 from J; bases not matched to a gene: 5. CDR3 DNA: TGTGCCATCAGTGTCGGGACAGGGGGCGGACAGCCCCAGCATTTT. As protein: CAISVGTGGGQPQHF.

Written as DNA, the CDR3 is TGTGCCAGCAGTTTCCCCTCCGACAGGGGAGAAAACATTCAGTACTTC. This codes for CASSFPSDRGENIQYF. This sequence joins TRBV28 and TRBJ2-4; 8 bases are a match to TRBD1. Trimming took 3 bases from V and 5 from J; bases not matched to a gene: 9. Germline CDR1 is MDHEN and CDR2 is SYDVKM. This CDR3 is built from 16 residues.